This TCR beta chain was profiled in a study of regulatory T cells in long-lasting Graves disease. Researchers made TCR beta libraries by using iRepertoire HTBI primers and running Arm-PCR on CDR3 regions. TCRdb analysed the multiplex PCR reads with MiXCR anew, one entry per CDR3 protein. The sample records some 250,000 distinct CDR3 sequences, about 17% being singletons. Time point of the sample: newly diagnosed GD, antithyroid drugs for less than 3 months. RNA from PBMCs was the source of the TCR library. V dropped 6 bases and J dropped 5; count of bases not matched to a gene: 19. The CDR3 runs to 19 residues. The V gene's germline CDR1 is SGHNT and CDR2 YYREEE (reference sequence).

Source: peripheral blood mononuclear cells (PBMCs), taken at new diagnosis, from a patient treated with antithyroid drugs. The TCR was taken from a female donor with Graves disease. J is TRBJ2-2 and V is TRBV5-4, with TRBD2 matching over 10 bases. The CDR3 DNA is TGTGCCAGCACCGTTGGGGGCTATTCTAGCGGGAGAGGAACCGGGGAGCTGTTTTTT. It encodes CASTVGGYSSGRGTGELFF. The full variable domain, with the rest looked up from reference TRBV5-4 and TRBJ2-2, is ETGVTQSPTHLIKTRGQQVTLRCSSQSGHNTVSWYQQALGQGPQFIFQYYREEENGRGNFPPRFSGLQFPNYSSELNVNALELDDSALYLCASTVGGYSSGRGTGELFFGEGSRLTVL.